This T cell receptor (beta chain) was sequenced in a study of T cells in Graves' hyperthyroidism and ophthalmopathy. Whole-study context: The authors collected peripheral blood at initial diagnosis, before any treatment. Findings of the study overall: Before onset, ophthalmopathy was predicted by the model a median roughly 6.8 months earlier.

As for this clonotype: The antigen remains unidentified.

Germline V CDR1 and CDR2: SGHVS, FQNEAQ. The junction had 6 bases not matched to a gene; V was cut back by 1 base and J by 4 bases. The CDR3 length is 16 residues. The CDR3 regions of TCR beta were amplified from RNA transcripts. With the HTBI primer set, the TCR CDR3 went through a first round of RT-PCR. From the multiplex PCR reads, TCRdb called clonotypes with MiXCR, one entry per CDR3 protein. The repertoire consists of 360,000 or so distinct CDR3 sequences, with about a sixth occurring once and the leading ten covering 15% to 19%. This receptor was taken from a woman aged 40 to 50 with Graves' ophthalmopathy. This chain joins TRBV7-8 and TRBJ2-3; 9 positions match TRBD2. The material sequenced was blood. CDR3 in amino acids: CASSLGISGSSDTQYF. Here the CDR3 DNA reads TGTGCCAGCAGCTTAGGAATTAGCGGGAGCTCAGATACGCAGTATTTT.